These 6 T cell receptor beta chains came from one sample sequenced in a study of CDR3 diversity in severe acne. TCRdb re-called the PCR reads through MiXCR, storing one row per CDR3 protein. The table shows about 85,000 distinct CDR3 sequences, with around 50% occurring only once. Sequenced material: blood. The receptors stem from a male donor in good health, serving as a control.

The J gene is TRBJ2-7, the V gene TRBV7-3, with TRBD1 matching over 10 bases. V was clipped by 4 bases and J by 1 base; unmatched bases: 10. CDR1 and CDR2 (germline): SGHTA, FQGTGA. This CDR3 has 17 residues. CDR3 region: CASSSSTGGTESYEQYF. Here the CDR3 DNA reads TGTGCCAGCAGCTCATCGACAGGGGGCACAGAGTCCTACGAGCAGTACTTC.

This clonotype was observed a handful of times. The genes are TRBV10-2 and TRBJ1-1; D possibly corresponds to TRBD1 (5 bases). Trimming left V 6 bases short and J 1 base short, with 18 bases between. CDR3 length equals 16 residues. CDR1 WSHSY and CDR2 SAAADI come from the germline V gene. The CDR3 DNA follows: TGCGCCAGCAGCCACCGGGACGGGGGGGAGAACACTGAAGCTTTCTTT. Amino acids: CASSHRDGGENTEAFF.

The chain carries TRBV9 and TRBJ1-3; no firm D call. Germline CDR1 is SGDLS and CDR2 is YYNGEE. The CDR3 consists of 13 residues. The V and J ends lost 4 bases and 2 bases respectively, with 7 bases between them. The CDR3 DNA is TGTGCCAGCAGCTCCAGACCTGGAAACACCATATATTTT. It specifies CASSSRPGNTIYF.

This clonotype appeared many times. The chain links TRBV12-3 or TRBV12-4 to TRBJ1-4; D gene unclear. Trimming pared 5 bases from V and 7 bases from J, leaving 17 bases between. There are 15 residues in the CDR3. CDR3: CASSPRQEIGEKLFF. The CDR3 DNA is TGTGCCAGCAGTCCCCGGCAGGAAATAGGTGAAAAACTGTTTTTT.

This clonotype was seen only once. J is TRBJ2-3 and V is TRBV6-6; TRBD2 matches at 12 bases. V lost 8 bases and J lost 1; bases outside the gene matches: 4. The germline gives CDR1 MNHNY, CDR2 SVGAGI (reference sequence). CDR3 length: 15 residues. The CDR3 DNA reads TGTGCCAGCGTTCGGACTAGCGGGGGCACAGATACGCAGTATTTT. This gives the protein CASVRTSGGTDTQYF.

This clonotype was seen repeatedly, ten times or more. The chain has TRBV6-5 and TRBJ2-5; D perhaps matches TRBD2 (6 bases). With 8 bases removed from V and 5 bases from J, the gap between germline ends came to 15 bases. Germline CDR1 and CDR2: MNHEY and SVGAGI. The CDR3 loop spans 13 amino acids. The CDR3, as DNA: TGTGCCAGCGGGGACTCCGAGAGGGAGACCCAGTACTTC. Its protein product is CASGDSERETQYF.